Listed below are T cell receptor beta chains from one sample, sequenced in a study of Graves' ophthalmopathy and Graves' hyperthyroidism. TCRdb re-called the multiplex PCR reads through MiXCR, storing one row per CDR3 protein. Of hundreds of thousands of distinct CDR3 sequences in the sample, 22% were seen once. What was sequenced was peripheral blood. The receptor set was obtained from a woman aged 18-30 years with stable Graves' hyperthyroidism. Some clones in this sample may be carry-over from other donors' samples. CDR3s include the opening cysteine and the closing phenylalanine or tryptophan. The D gene is left open where the match is weak. A row's size may be missing; if present it is once, few, many or a size class.

>TRBV24-1|many|NA|TRBJ1-5
TGTGCCACCAGTGATTTGGGGGGAGATCAGCCCCAGCATTTT
CATSDLGGDQPQHF
>TRBV9|few|NA|TRBJ1-1
TGTGCCAGCAGCCCCGACCCGGAGGGCACTGAAGCTTTCTTT
CASSPDPEGTEAFF
>TRBV2|NA|NA|TRBJ2-7
TGTGCCACTCTCCGAGCGGTTAACTACGAGCAGTACTTC
CATLRAVNYEQYF
>TRBV7-9|NA|TRBD1|TRBJ1-1
TGTGCCAGCACTTCAGGGGGCACTGAAGCTTTCTTT
CASTSGGTEAFF
>TRBV20-1|many|TRBD2|TRBJ2-7
TGCAGTGCTAGAATTCGGACTAGCGGGAACAACGAGCAGTACTTC
CSARIRTSGNNEQYF
>TRBV6-4|NA|NA|TRBJ1-2
TGTGCCAGCAGTGACCTCGACGGACAGACCTTCTTTCGTGGCTACACCTTC
CASSDLDGQTFFRGYTF
>TRBV2|many|NA|TRBJ1-1
TGTGCCAACGGAAAGACGGGAAACACTGAAGCTTTCTTT
CANGKTGNTEAFF
>TRBV7-3|NA|TRBD2|TRBJ2-2
TGTGCCAGCAGCCCAGGGGGACTAGCGGGAACCACCGGGGAGCTGTTTTTT
CASSPGGLAGTTGELFF
>TRBV28|NA|TRBD2|TRBJ2-7
TGTGCCAGCAGTTTAGCAGGGACTAGAAAGTCCTACGAGCAGTACTTC
CASSLAGTRKSYEQYF
>TRBV28|many|NA|TRBJ2-4
TGTGCCAGCAGTTTGGAAGGACTAGCCAAAAACATTCAGTACTTC
CASSLEGLAKNIQYF
>TRBV27|many|TRBD1|TRBJ1-6
TGTGCCAGCAGTTTGGGGACAGGGGGCAATTCACCCCTCCACTTT
CASSLGTGGNSPLHF
>TRBV5-1|many|TRBD1|TRBJ1-1
TGCGCCAGCAGCGCCCAGGGGGCGAACACTGAAGCTTTCTTT
CASSAQGANTEAFF
>TRBV20-1|NA|NA|TRBJ2-5
TGCAGTGCTAGAAGGGTTTGGGAGACCCAGTACTTC
CSARRVWETQYF
>TRBV4-1|NA|NA|TRBJ2-7
TGCGCCAGCAGCCGCCTCGAGAGGGCGGGAGAGCAGTACTTC
CASSRLERAGEQYF
>TRBV11-1|many|NA|TRBJ1-1
TGTGCCAGCAGCTTCAGTACCGACACTGAAGCTTTCTTT
CASSFSTDTEAFF
>TRBV30|many|NA|TRBJ1-5
TGTGCCTGGAGTGTGGGACATCGGGGGCCCCAGCATTTT
CAWSVGHRGPQHF
>TRBV27|many|TRBD1|TRBJ1-5
TGTGCCAGCGGGACAGTTAATCAGCCCCAGCATTTT
CASGTVNQPQHF
>TRBV4-2|NA|TRBD1|TRBJ1-5
TGTGCCAGCAGCCAAGCAGACAAGGACAGGGATACCTGTAGCAATCAGCCCCAGCATTTT
CASSQADKDRDTCSNQPQHF
>TRBV5-1|many|TRBD2|TRBJ2-7
TGCGCCAGCAGCGTGACTAGCCGTGACTACGAGCAGTACTTC
CASSVTSRDYEQYF
>TRBV6-5|many|NA|TRBJ1-1
TGTGCCACTAGGGGGTGGAACACTGAAGCTTTCTTT
CATRGWNTEAFF
>TRBV6-2/TRBV6-3|many|NA|TRBJ1-2
TGTGCCAGCACATCCTTCCCACAGGCGAGTGCCTATGGCTACACCTTC
CASTSFPQASAYGYTF
>TRBV27|many|NA|TRBJ2-7
TGTGCCAGCAGTCTCGCCGGGACCAAGCAGTACTTC
CASSLAGTKQYF
>TRBV6-1|many|NA|TRBJ1-5
TGTGCCAGCAGAGGAACAGACAATCAGCCCCAGCATTTT
CASRGTDNQPQHF
>TRBV20-1|many|NA|TRBJ2-7
TGCAGTGCCCCCGGGGTATACTCCTACGAGCAGTACTTC
CSAPGVYSYEQYF
>TRBV12-3/TRBV12-4|many|NA|TRBJ1-1
TGTGCCAGCAGTTTAGGTCCGGGTCTCCCTGAAGCTTTCTTT
CASSLGPGLPEAFF
>TRBV30|NA|NA|TRBJ2-1
TGTGCCTGGATTGGGGGCACCGGGGCGGGAAGCTCCTACAATGAGAAGTTCTTC
CAWIGGTGAGSSYNEKFF
>TRBV19|NA|NA|TRBJ1-1
TGTGCCAGTAGTATAGATGTCGGGGGCATCGACACTGAAGCTTTCTTT
CASSIDVGGIDTEAFF
>TRBV28|many|NA|TRBJ1-5
TGTGCCAGCATCGGGGGCGCGGGCCAGCCCCAGCATTTT
CASIGGAGQPQHF
>TRBV6-1|many|TRBD2|TRBJ2-7
TGTGCCAGCAGTGAATGGGAAGCGGGAGGGTTGGAGCAGTACTTC
CASSEWEAGGLEQYF
>TRBV28|many|TRBD1|TRBJ1-1
TGTGCCAGCAGTGGCCAACAGGGGGCGCAAACTGAAGCTTTCTTT
CASSGQQGAQTEAFF
>TRBV27|NA|NA|TRBJ1-6
TGTGCCAGCAGTTTATCGTTCAGGGGTGGGAATTCACCCCTCCACTTT
CASSLSFRGGNSPLHF
>TRBV5-1|few|NA|TRBJ2-7
TGCGCCAGCAGCTTGGCCGGGCAGCGCAACGAGCAGTACTTC
CASSLAGQRNEQYF
>TRBV28|many|TRBD2|TRBJ2-7
TGTGCCAGCAGTTTATGGCCTAGCGGGAGCTACGAGCAGTACTTC
CASSLWPSGSYEQYF
>TRBV27|many|TRBD2|TRBJ2-7
TGTGCCAGCAGTCATACGGCTAGCGGGGTCTACGAGCAGTACTTC
CASSHTASGVYEQYF
>TRBV24-1|NA|NA|TRBJ1-3
TGTGCCACCCCACAGGATCGGCGAGGAAACACCATATATTTT
CATPQDRRGNTIYF
>TRBV30|few|NA|TRBJ1-5
TGTGCCTGGAGTCCCACAGAGGTTCAGCCCCAGCATTTT
CAWSPTEVQPQHF
>TRBV2|once|TRBD2|TRBJ2-7
TGTGCCAGCAGCCCCAAAGCGGGGGGCGTTTTACAGTACTTC
CASSPKAGGVLQYF
>TRBV5-1|many|NA|TRBJ1-1
TGCGCCAGCAGCAAGGGGGACACTGAAGCTTTCTTT
CASSKGDTEAFF
>TRBV28|NA|NA|TRBJ1-1
TGTGCCAGCAGTCCAACGGTAGTTACTGAAGCTTTCTTT
CASSPTVVTEAFF
>TRBV20-1|many|TRBD2|TRBJ2-5
TGCAGTGCTAGAGTCTTCGGGGGGGGCGAGACCCAGTACTTC
CSARVFGGGETQYF
>TRBV6-1|many|NA|TRBJ1-1
TGTGCCAGCAGTGAAGCGCCAGGGAGCACTGAAGCTTTCTTT
CASSEAPGSTEAFF
>TRBV7-2|NA|NA|TRBJ1-5
TGTGCCATCAGTCCCGGGCAGGGTGTACAGCCCCAGCATTTT
CAISPGQGVQPQHF
>TRBV27|many|TRBD2|TRBJ2-5
TGTGCCAGCAGTTGGGCGGGGGGCCGCGAGACCCAGTACTTC
CASSWAGGRETQYF
>TRBV7-2|many|NA|TRBJ2-7
TGTGCCAGCAGCTCTAGAACCCTAAGCTCCTACGAGCAGTACTTC
CASSSRTLSSYEQYF
>TRBV6-1|NA|NA|TRBJ1-5
TGTGCCAGCAGTGGATTAACAGGGAATCAGCCCCAGCATTTT
CASSGLTGNQPQHF
>TRBV7-2|NA|NA|TRBJ2-5
TGTGCCAGCAGCTTGGGCTACCGGTCGGAGACCCAGTACTTC
CASSLGYRSETQYF
>TRBV29-1|many|NA|TRBJ1-1
TGCAGCGTTCAACTCAGGCGGAACACTGAAGCTTTCTTT
CSVQLRRNTEAFF
>TRBV20-1|many|NA|TRBJ2-7
TGCAGTGCTAGGGTCCGGGGGTTCCACGAGCAGTACTTC
CSARVRGFHEQYF
>TRBV30|NA|NA|TRBJ2-5
TGTGCCTGGAGTTTTGGGACACCACTCCAAGAGACCCAGTACTTC
CAWSFGTPLQETQYF
>TRBV12-3/TRBV12-4|many|TRBD1|TRBJ1-1
TGTGCCAGCAGTTTAGCCCTGGACAGGGAGGACACTGAAGCTTTCTTT
CASSLALDREDTEAFF
>TRBV12-3/TRBV12-4|many|NA|TRBJ2-5
TGTGCCAGCAGTTTCGGGGGGCCAGAGACCCAGTACTTC
CASSFGGPETQYF
>TRBV7-2|many|NA|TRBJ1-2
TGTGCCAGCAGCTTAGGTGGGACGTACTATGGCTACACCTTC
CASSLGGTYYGYTF
>TRBV20-1|NA|NA|TRBJ2-5
TGCAGTGTCGACCGGACCGATCAAGAGACCCAGTACTTC
CSVDRTDQETQYF
>TRBV6-5|NA|NA|TRBJ1-5
TGTGCCAGCAGTTTAACAGACTATCAGCCCCAGCATTTT
CASSLTDYQPQHF
>TRBV12-3/TRBV12-4|many|TRBD1|TRBJ1-1
TGTGCCAGCACATTACAGGGGGACACTGAAGCTTTCTTT
CASTLQGDTEAFF
>TRBV12-3/TRBV12-4|NA|NA|TRBJ1-5
TGTGCCAGCAGTTTGGGTCTGTATCAGCCCCAGCATTTT
CASSLGLYQPQHF
>TRBV29-1|many|NA|TRBJ2-2
TGCAGCGTTTACGGGAACACCGGGGAGCTGTTTTTT
CSVYGNTGELFF
>TRBV2|many|TRBD2|TRBJ2-7
TGTGCCAGCACCTGGACTAGCGGGGCAAACTACGAGCAGTACTTC
CASTWTSGANYEQYF